Following are 32 T cell receptor beta chains from one sample sequenced in a study of T cell responses to AZD1222 COVID-19 vaccine. Profiled with immunoSEQ multiplex PCR; TCRdb holds only in-frame clones, not every one. The sample consists of 75,000 to 95,000 clones, roughly 90% of them appearing once. This specimen consisted of peripheral blood, obtained on day 0 of MenACWY control vaccination. Source of these receptors: an adult in good health.

The chain is built from TRBV15 and TRBJ2-5; 11 nucleotides line up with TRBD2. The CDR3 sequence is 14 residues long. Germline-derived CDR1 and CDR2 are LNHNV and YYDKDF (reference sequence). V lost 5 bases to trimming and J lost 3 bases; unmatched junction nucleotides: 2. The CDR3: CATSEGLAEETQYF. The CDR3 DNA sequence: TGTGCCACCAGCGAGGGACTAGCGGAAGAGACCCAGTACTTC.

The chain recombines TRBV5-1 with TRBJ2-3; 9 bases are a match to TRBD2. V gave up 3 bases and J gave up 3 bases; unmatched junction bases: 8. The CDR3 consists of 16 residues. Germline-derived CDR1 and CDR2 are SGHRS and YFSETQ. The CDR3 DNA follows: TGCGCCAGCAGCTCCGCCGGGGCGGGGGGGACAGATACGCAGTATTTT. The encoded protein is CASSSAGAGGTDTQYF.

The chain is built from TRBV27 and TRBJ2-7; either TRBD1 or TRBD2 may fit D (6 bases each). This CDR3 is 12 amino acids long. Germline CDR1 is MNHEY and CDR2 is SMNVEV (reference sequence). V lost 7 bases to trimming and J lost 7 bases, with 14 bases between them. CDR3 sequence reads: CASNGGAGEQYF. In DNA form, the CDR3 reads TGTGCCAGCAATGGGGGCGCGGGGGAGCAGTACTTC.

In this sample, this clone turned up once. J is TRBJ2-5 and V is TRBV7-2; perhaps TRBD1 as D (6 bases). The CDR3 length is 13 residues. V was shortened by 3 bases and J by 4 bases, with 9 bases between the two germline ends. Germline CDR1 reads SGHTA; CDR2 reads FQGNSA. The CDR3 DNA follows: TGTGCCAGCAGCTTCGCAGGGGCAGAGACCCAGTACTTC. Encoded protein: CASSFAGAETQYF.

The chain is built from TRBV5-1 and TRBJ1-2, with 7 bases fitting TRBD1. Germline V gene data show CDR1 as SGHRS and CDR2 as YFSETQ. With V trimmed by 4 bases and J by 4 bases, 4 bases remained unmatched. CDR3 length: 13 amino acids. The CDR3 DNA is TGCGCCAGCAGCGAGGACAGGATCTATGGCTACACCTTC. It translates to CASSEDRIYGYTF.

The chain couples TRBV9 to TRBJ2-1, with TRBD1 matching 8 bases. The CDR3 runs 15 residues. Germline V gene sequence: CDR1 SGDLS, CDR2 YYNGEE. V was clipped by 0 bases and J by 5 bases; unmatched bases: 4. The DNA for the CDR3 is TGTGCCAGCAGCGTAGGGGGGACAGGAGACAATGAGCAGTTCTTC. Translating gives CASSVGGTGDNEQFF.

With respect to this clone: The sample carries other DNA sequences with the same CDR3. V usage is TRBV3-1 (or the pseudogene TRBV3-2) and J usage is TRBJ1-3; D gene uncertain. The CDR3 is 12 residues long. V lost 1 base and J 3 bases, leaving 1 base between the germline ends. The germline V gene encodes CDR1 LGHDT and CDR2 YNNKEL (reference sequence). As DNA, the CDR3 is TGTGCCAGCAGCCAAGTTGGAAACACCATATATTTT. It encodes CASSQVGNTIYF.

The chain employs TRBV7-2 and TRBJ2-3; D is uncertain. This CDR3 has 15 residues. Germline-derived CDR1 and CDR2 are SGHTA and FQGNSA. Deletions cut 3 bases from V and 7 bases from J, with 17 bases between. The CDR3 region has the DNA TGTGCCAGCAGCTTCAATGACTTCGAGTTCAATACGCAGTATTTT. Amino acid sequence: CASSFNDFEFNTQYF. The full variable domain, in which reference TRBV7-2 and TRBJ2-3 provide the parts outside the CDR3, is GAGVSQSPSNKVTEKGKDVELRCDPISGHTALYWYRQSLGQGLEFLIYFQGNSAPDKSGLPSDRFSAERTGGSVSTLTIQRTQQEDSAVYLCASSFNDFEFNTQYFGPGTRLTVL.

In DNA, the CDR3 is TGTGCCTGGATGAACGTTTACTCTGGAAACACCATATATTTT. Its protein is CAWMNVYSGNTIYF. The chain combines TRBV30 with TRBJ1-3; D remains ambiguous. The CDR3 is made up of 14 amino acids. From germline, CDR1 is GTSNPN and CDR2 SVGIG (reference sequence). Trimming shortened V by 4 bases and J by 0 bases, and 10 bases separated the two germline ends.

This clone was seen just once. V gene TRBV6-6 combines with J gene TRBJ1-5; 7 bases agree with TRBD1. The CDR3 has 16 amino acids. Losses at the gene ends were 5 bases for V and 2 bases for J; bases not matched to a gene: 9. Looked up from germline, CDR1 is MNHNY and CDR2 is SVGAGI (reference sequence). The CDR3 protein is CASSRRQGVGNQPQHF. The CDR3 DNA follows: TGTGCCAGCAGTCGACGCCAGGGGGTAGGCAATCAGCCCCAGCATTTT.

CDR3 region: CASTATGTNTEAFF. The CDR3 nucleotides are TGTGCCAGTACCGCAACAGGGACGAACACTGAAGCTTTCTTT. The chain employs TRBV19 and TRBJ1-1; D is possibly TRBD1 (6 bases). Trimming left V 7 bases short and J 1 base short, with 13 bases between. The CDR3 loop spans 14 amino acids. Germline assignment: CDR1 LNHDA and CDR2 SQIVND (reference sequence).

This chain links TRBV6-2 or TRBV6-3 with TRBJ2-7, with a tentative D call TRBD2 (5 bases). Germline V gene data show CDR1 as MNHEY and CDR2 as SVGEGT. The CDR3 is 13 residues long. Trimming removed 4 bases from V and 3 bases from J, with 10 bases in between. This chain's CDR3 is CASSSWGVYEQYF. CDR3 DNA sequence: TGTGCCAGCAGTTCGTGGGGAGTCTACGAGCAGTACTTC.

This clone was detected only once. This chain joins TRBV7-9 and TRBJ1-2, with a possible D match to TRBD1 (5 bases). Per the germline V gene, CDR1 is SEHNR and CDR2 is FQNEAQ (reference sequence). V was pared by 1 base and J by 1 base, with 10 bases between. CDR3 size: 15 residues. The CDR3 nucleotides are TGTGCCAGCAGCTTAGGGGGGACCGTTAACTATGGCTACACCTTC. Its protein product is CASSLGGTVNYGYTF.

This clone was observed a single time. The chain employs TRBV3-1 (or the pseudogene TRBV3-2) and TRBJ2-3, with 8 positions matching TRBD2. The V segment lost 4 bases and the J segment 2 bases; nucleotides outside the gene matches: 8. Germline V CDR1 and CDR2: LGHDT, YNNKEL (reference sequence). The CDR3 has 16 amino acids. CDR3 amino acids: CASSRTSRHNTDTQYF. In DNA, the CDR3 is TGTGCCAGCAGCCGGACTAGCAGACATAACACAGATACGCAGTATTTT.

This chain connects TRBV19 to TRBJ2-1; the match to TRBD2 covers 7 bases. CDR1 and CDR2 from the germline V gene are LNHDA and SQIVND (reference sequence). CDR3 length: 14 amino acids. With 3 bases clipped from V and 7 bases from J, the junction kept 6 bases outside the gene matches. The CDR3 region is CASSIGSGGNEQFF. CDR3 nucleotide sequence: TGTGCCAGTAGTATTGGTTCCGGGGGGAATGAGCAGTTCTTC. Looking up the rest from reference TRBV19 and TRBJ2-1 gives the full variable domain: DGGITQSPKYLFRKEGQNVTLSCEQNLNHDAMYWYRQDPGQGLRLIYYSQIVNDFQKGDIAEGYSVSREKKESFPLTVTSAQKNPTAFYLCASSIGSGGNEQFFGPGTRLTVL.

The chain is built from TRBV3-1 (or the pseudogene TRBV3-2) and TRBJ2-7, with D perhaps matching TRBD1 (6 bases). V was shortened by 4 bases and J by 7 bases, with 14 bases between the two germline ends. Germline loops: CDR1 LGHDT, CDR2 YNNKEL (reference sequence). The CDR3 extends over 13 amino acids. Written as DNA, the CDR3 is TGTGCCAGCAGCCCCGGGACAATGGGAGAGCAGTACTTC. Translation gives CASSPGTMGEQYF.

Points on this clone: The junction departs from the called germline gene at one end, perhaps through a read error. The V call is TRBV29-1, the J call TRBJ2-1; D might be TRBD1 or TRBD2, each matching 5 bases. This CDR3 region has 12 residues. Germline V gene lookup returns CDR1 SQVTM and CDR2 ANQGSEA. In nucleotides, the CDR3 is TGCAGCGTGGAAGGGACCCACAATGAGCAGTTCTTC. Its protein is CSVEGTHNEQFF.

V and J are TRBV5-6 and TRBJ1-2, with D possibly TRBD1 on 5 matching bases. Germline lookup yields CDR1 SGHDT and CDR2 YYEEEE. Trimming took 3 bases from V and 2 from J, leaving 11 bases between them. This CDR3 region has 14 residues. CDR3 region: CASSWGTENYGYTF. CDR3 bases: TGTGCCAGCAGCTGGGGGACGGAGAACTATGGCTACACCTTC.

V gene TRBV7-9 combines with J gene TRBJ2-3, with 9 bases identical to TRBD2. The V segment lost 2 bases and the J segment 6 bases; nucleotides outside the gene matches: 0. The CDR3 contains 13 residues. Germline V CDR1 and CDR2: SEHNR, FQNEAQ (reference sequence). CDR3 coding DNA: TGTGCCAGCAGCTTACTAGCGGGGGATACGCAGTATTTT. Protein: CASSLLAGDTQYF.

The genes are TRBV11-3 and TRBJ2-7; 7 bases are shared with TRBD2. CDR3 length: 13 amino acids. Germline assignment: CDR1 SGHNT and CDR2 YENEEA. The V and J ends lost 4 bases and 8 bases, in that order; junction bases with no gene match: 8. CDR3 protein: CASSSGGVGQQYF. Here the CDR3 DNA reads TGTGCCAGCAGCTCTGGGGGGGTAGGCCAGCAGTACTTC.

This clone was recorded only once. This rearrangement joins TRBV4-3 to TRBJ2-2; 8 bases match TRBD2. The CDR3 is 16 amino acids. CDR1 and CDR2 (germline): LGHNA, YSLEER. Trimming at V came to 0 bases and at J to 7 bases, leaving 7 bases not matched to a gene. In nucleotides, the CDR3 is TGCGCCAGCAGCCAAGAGGGGGGACTAGTCGACGGGGAGCTGTTTTTT. Translating it yields CASSQEGGLVDGELFF.

The rearrangement uses TRBV30 and TRBJ1-6; D might be TRBD1 (6 bases). Germline CDR1 is GTSNPN and CDR2 is SVGIG (reference sequence). V was pared by 3 bases and J by 10 bases, with 19 bases between. The CDR3 has 15 residues. CDR3 nucleotides: TGTGCCTGGAGCAAGGGGCAGGGGCGAGAATCACCCCTCCACTTT. Translating it yields CAWSKGQGRESPLHF. The full variable domain, rest sourced from reference TRBV30 and TRBJ1-6, is SQTIHQWPATLVQPVGSPLSLECTVEGTSNPNLYWYRQAAGRGLQLLFYSVGIGQISSEVPQNLSASRPQDRQFILSSKKLLLSDSGFYLCAWSKGQGRESPLHFGNGTRLTVT.

The chain links TRBV10-3 to TRBJ1-1; TRBD1 agrees at 8 bases. J lost 1 base, V lost 6 bases, and 4 bases had no gene match. The CDR3 runs 14 residues. Per germline, CDR1 ENHRY and CDR2 SYGVKD. The CDR3 protein is CAIRTGAENTEAFF. CDR3 nucleotide sequence: TGTGCCATCAGGACAGGGGCTGAGAACACTGAAGCTTTCTTT.

J is TRBJ2-3 and V is TRBV7-2, with 9 positions matching TRBD2. The CDR3 has 16 residues. Looked up from germline, CDR1 is SGHTA and CDR2 is FQGNSA. V gave up 2 bases and J gave up 2 bases; unmatched junction bases: 5. The CDR3 nucleotides read TGTGCCAGCAGCTTAAAGGCGGGGGGGTTCACAGATACGCAGTATTTT. Translated, it gives CASSLKAGGFTDTQYF.

The chain recombines TRBV6-5 with TRBJ1-6; TRBD1 aligns across 7 bases. Trimming removed 2 bases from V and 5 bases from J; junction bases left unmatched: 3. The CDR3 length is 15 residues. Germline CDR1 MNHEY, CDR2 SVGAGI. CDR3 in amino acids: CASSYGDSNNSPLHF. The CDR3, as DNA: TGTGCCAGCAGTTACGGGGACAGCAATAATTCACCCCTCCACTTT.

The rearrangement joins TRBV10-2 to TRBJ1-2; TRBD1 agrees at 8 bases. J was trimmed by 8 bases and V by 8 bases; bases with no gene match: 10. Germline V gives CDR1 WSHSY, CDR2 SAAADI. The CDR3 loop spans 13 amino acids. The DNA for the CDR3 is TGCGCCAGCGATTCAGGGGGCGAGAACGGCTACACCTTC. Its translation is CASDSGGENGYTF.

CDR3 in amino acids: CASSPRNEQFF. The CDR3 bases are TGTGCCAGCAGCCCCAGGAATGAGCAGTTCTTC. This chain joins TRBV6-5 and TRBJ2-1; D remains ambiguous. Deletions cut 6 bases from V and 7 bases from J, with 7 bases between. The germline V gene has CDR1 MNHEY and CDR2 SVGAGI. The CDR3 runs 11 residues.

The chain employs TRBV6-1 and TRBJ2-3; the match to TRBD2 covers 8 bases. V was pared by 0 bases and J by 1 base, with 6 bases of the junction left unmatched. The CDR3 has 17 amino acids. The germline CDR1 and CDR2 sequences are MNHNS and SASEGT. CDR3: CASSEARLAGRTDTQYF. The CDR3 DNA follows: TGTGCCAGCAGTGAAGCCCGCCTAGCGGGCCGCACAGATACGCAGTATTTT.

This chain uses TRBV5-1 with TRBJ1-3; D unresolved. V lost 5 bases and J lost 2, with 11 bases in between. Germline CDR1 is SGHRS and CDR2 is YFSETQ. The CDR3 covers 14 residues. CDR3 coding DNA: TGCGCCAGCAGTATCACGGGTACTGGAAACACCATATATTTT. Its protein product is CASSITGTGNTIYF. The full variable domain, rest sourced from reference TRBV5-1 and TRBJ1-3, is KAGVTQTPRYLIKTRGQQVTLSCSPISGHRSVSWYQQTPGQGLQFLFEYFSETQRNKGNFPGRFSGRQFSNSRSEMNVSTLELGDSALYLCASSITGTGNTIYFGEGSWLTVV.

The V call is TRBV6-2 or TRBV6-3, the J call TRBJ2-4; 7 bases are a match to TRBD2. The germline V gene encodes CDR1 MNHEY and CDR2 SVGEGT. The CDR3 contains 15 residues. V shed 0 bases, J shed 10 bases, and the junction held 9 bases outside the gene matches. CDR3 in DNA: TGTGCCAGCAGTTACTCGGTCGGTGGAGCGGGGATTCAGTACTTC. Translated, it gives CASSYSVGGAGIQYF.

This chain links TRBV24-1 with TRBJ1-1; no clear D. Germline CDR1 is KGHDR and CDR2 is SFDVKD. The CDR3 length is 13 residues. V lost 10 bases, J lost 11 bases, and 22 bases lay in between. CDR3 loop: CATRNSQAGEAFF. The CDR3 DNA reads as TGTGCCACGCGTAATTCCCAGGCCGGAGAGGCTTTCTTT.

The CDR3 DNA is TGTGCCAGCAGTCTCCGGGGAGATACGCAGTATTTT. It encodes CASSLRGDTQYF. V is TRBV6-5 and J is TRBJ2-3, with D perhaps TRBD2 (5 bases). V lost 5 bases, J lost 5 bases, and 8 bases lay in between. The CDR3 spans 12 residues. Germline loops: CDR1 MNHEY, CDR2 SVGAGI.